This entry describes one TCR beta chain. This specimen includes other DNA sequences encoding the same CDR3. This CDR3 is 15 amino acids long. Germline CDR1 LNHNV, CDR2 YYDKDF (reference sequence). Trimming left V 0 bases short and J 6 bases short, with 11 bases between. This sample was taken from a study of blood T cell repertoires in COVID-19. Overall study context: The analysed material was cDNA or gDNA that came from T cells, B-cell-depleted T cells, or PBMCs.

Generated by immunoSEQ multiplex PCR, the TCRdb table keeps only in-frame clones and is missing some. This table holds approximately 300,000 clones, around 90% found once. Participants were placed into cohorts based on the clinical history they reported. Input material: PBMCs or T cells enriched from blood (not recorded which). The chain is built from TRBV15 and TRBJ1-4, with a weak D call TRBD1 (5 bases). The TCR comes from a woman in her late teens or twenties with acute COVID-19. The CDR3 is CATSRDQGRDEKLFF. The CDR3 DNA follows: TGTGCCACCAGCAGAGATCAAGGCAGGGATGAAAAACTGTTTTTT. Combining the CDR3 with reference TRBV15 and TRBJ1-4 gives the whole variable domain DAMVIQNPRYQVTQFGKPVTLSCSQTLNHNVMYWYQQKSSQAPKLLFHYYDKDFNNEADTPDNFQSRRPNTSFCFLDIRSPGLGDTAMYLCATSRDQGRDEKLFFGSGTQLSVL.